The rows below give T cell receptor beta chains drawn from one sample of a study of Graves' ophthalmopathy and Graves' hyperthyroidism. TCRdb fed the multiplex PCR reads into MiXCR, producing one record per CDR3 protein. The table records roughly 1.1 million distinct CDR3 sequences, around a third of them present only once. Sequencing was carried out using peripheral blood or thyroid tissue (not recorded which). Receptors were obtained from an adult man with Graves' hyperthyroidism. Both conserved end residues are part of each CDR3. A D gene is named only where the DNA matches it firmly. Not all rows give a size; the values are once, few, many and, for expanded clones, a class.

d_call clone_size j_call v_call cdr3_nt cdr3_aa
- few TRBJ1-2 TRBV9 TGTGCCAGCAGCGTACCGGCGGGGGGTAACTATGGCTACACCTTC CASSVPAGGNYGYTF
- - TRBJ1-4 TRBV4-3 TGCGCCAGCAGCCAAGAACAGACAACTAATGAAAAACTGTTTTTT CASSQEQTTNEKLFF
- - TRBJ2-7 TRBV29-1 TGCAGCGTTGGACAGGCAGGGCCCTACGAGCAGTACTTC CSVGQAGPYEQYF
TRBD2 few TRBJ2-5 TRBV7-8 TGTGCTAGAGCGGGAGGGCCTGTGGAGACCCAGTACTTC CARAGGPVETQYF
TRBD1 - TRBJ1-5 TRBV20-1 TGCAGTGCTAAAGGAGCGGGGGGACAGACCCAGCATTTT CSAKGAGGQTQHF
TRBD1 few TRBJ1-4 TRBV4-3 TGCGCCAGCAGCCCGGCGGACAGGGACGCGGAAAAACTGTTTTTT CASSPADRDAEKLFF
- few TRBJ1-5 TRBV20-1 TGCAGTGCTAGAGTGGGACGCACACCCGATGTGTATCAGTCCCAGCATTTT CSARVGRTPDVYQSQHF
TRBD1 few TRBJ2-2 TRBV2 TGTGCCAGCAGCGTGGGACAGGGGGAGCTGTTTTTT CASSVGQGELFF
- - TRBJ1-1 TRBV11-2 TGTGCCAGCAGCGTACAGGGTTTGCTGAACACTGAAGCTTTCTTT CASSVQGLLNTEAFF
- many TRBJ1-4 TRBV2 TGTGCCAGCAGGGCAGATGAAAAACTGTTTTTT CASRADEKLFF
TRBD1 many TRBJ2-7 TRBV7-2 TGTGCCAGCAGCCGAGCGAGGGCAGGGGGTTACGAGCAGTACTTC CASSRARAGGYEQYF
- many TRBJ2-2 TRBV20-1 TGCAGTGCTAGCCAGGGGAACACCGGGGAGCTGTTTTTT CSASQGNTGELFF
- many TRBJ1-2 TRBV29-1 TGCAGCGTTGAGATCCCTAATGACTATGGCTACACCTTC CSVEIPNDYGYTF
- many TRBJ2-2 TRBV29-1 TGCAGCGTTGAAGATAGGAAGGCGGGTGGCGGGACCGGGGAGCTGTTTTTT CSVEDRKAGGGTGELFF
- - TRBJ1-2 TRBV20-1 TGCAGTGCCAGGTACGGCTACACCTTC CSARYGYTF
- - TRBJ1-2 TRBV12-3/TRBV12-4 - CASMSTGQAFFGYTF
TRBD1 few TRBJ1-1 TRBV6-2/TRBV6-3 TGTGCCAGCATCCGGACAGGCCTCGTGAACACTGAAGCTTTCTTT CASIRTGLVNTEAFF